Listed below are T cell receptor beta chains from one sample, sequenced in a study of shared clonotypes between healthy human individuals. Measured with immunoSEQ multiplex PCR; TCRdb has only the in-frame clones, and not every one. Of 650,000 to 700,000 clones detected, about nine tenths appear once; the ten largest clones hold about 34%. Material: memory CD8+ T cells from PBMCs. These receptors were taken from a young man in good health. Some clones in this sample may be carry-over from other donors' samples. Each CDR3 is given with its conserved first and last residue. A D gene is named only where the DNA matches it firmly. A row's size may be missing; if present it is once, few, many or a size class.

D gene | clone size | J gene | V gene | CDR3 DNA | CDR3 protein
NA | NA | TRBJ1-1 | TRBV7-9 | TGTGCCAGCAGCGATGGACTGGGCACTGAAGCTTTCTTT | CASSDGLGTEAFF
TRBD1 | NA | TRBJ2-7 | TRBV7-3 | TGTGCCAGCAGCTTGGGGACAGGACCAGCCTACGAGCAGTACTTC | CASSLGTGPAYEQYF
NA | NA | TRBJ2-7 | TRBV21-1 | TGTGCCGGAGGGAGAACGGGACTAGCGGGAGAGGGGCCCCCGTACGAGCAGTACTTC | CAGGRTGLAGEGPPYEQYF
NA | NA | TRBJ2-2 | TRBV29-1 | TGCAGCGTTGAAGATATCACCGGGGAGCTGTTTTTT | CSVEDITGELFF
TRBD2 | NA | TRBJ2-3 | TRBV27 | TGTGCCAGCAGTAAACTAGCGCCAGATACGCAGTATTTT | CASSKLAPDTQYF
NA | NA | TRBJ2-7 | TRBV19 | TGTGCCAGTACTCATACAACTCGGGGCGAGCAGTACTTC | CASTHTTRGEQYF
TRBD1 | once | TRBJ2-7 | TRBV4-1 | TGCGCCAGCAGCCAAGTCCTAAGGACAGGGATTTACGAGCAGTACTTC | CASSQVLRTGIYEQYF
NA | NA | TRBJ2-3 | TRBV18 | TGTGCCAGCTCACCACCTCGTACTCGAAGGGGTACGCAGTATTTT | CASSPPRTRRGTQYF
TRBD2 | once | TRBJ2-5 | TRBV15 | TGTGCCACCAGAGGAGGAGCGGGAAGGGAGACCCAGTACTTC | CATRGGAGRETQYF
NA | NA | TRBJ2-1 | TRBV7-6 | TGTGCCAGCAGCTTAAATGGGGGTCCCCAGAGCTCCTACAATGAGCAGTTCTTC | CASSLNGGPQSSYNEQFF
TRBD1 | NA | TRBJ2-7 | TRBV11-1 | TGTGCCAGCAGCTTAGCGAACAGGGGGTCCTACGAGCAGTACTTC | CASSLANRGSYEQYF
TRBD2 | NA | TRBJ2-5 | TRBV4-1 | TGCGCCAGCAGCCAAGAGTGGACTAGCCCACAAGAGACCCAGTACTTC | CASSQEWTSPQETQYF
NA | NA | TRBJ2-7 | TRBV6-5 | TGTGCCAGCAGTTACTCCGTGGGTGGGAGAAGATACGAGCAGTACTTC | CASSYSVGGRRYEQYF
NA | NA | TRBJ1-1 | TRBV19 | TGTGCCAGTAGTATAGCCGTACGGGGCCCCGGACGCTGGGACTGGGAAGCTTTCTTT | CASSIAVRGPGRWDWEAFF
NA | NA | TRBJ2-4 | TRBV7-3 | TGTGCCAGCAGCTTATTACCAGGTCTAGCCAAAAACATTCAGTACTTC | CASSLLPGLAKNIQYF
NA | NA | TRBJ2-1 | TRBV5-4 | TGTGCCAGCAGCTCCCGCGGGGTATACAATGAGCAGTTCTTC | CASSSRGVYNEQFF
TRBD2 | NA | TRBJ2-3 | TRBV7-6 | TGTGCCAGCAGCTTATCGGTAGCGGGTAGCACAGATACGCAGTATTTT | CASSLSVAGSTDTQYF
NA | NA | TRBJ1-2 | TRBV21-1 | TGTGCCAGCAGCAAAGCGGTGGGGGGCATGTCCCATGGCTACACCTTC | CASSKAVGGMSHGYTF
TRBD1 | NA | TRBJ1-3 | TRBV5-8 | TGTGCCAGCAGCTCGCCCGGGACAGGGAGCACCATATATTTT | CASSSPGTGSTIYF
TRBD2 | NA | TRBJ2-5 | TRBV6-4 | TGTGCCAGCAGTGAAAAACTAGCGGGAGGATATTGGGAGACCCAGTACTTC | CASSEKLAGGYWETQYF
TRBD1 | NA | TRBJ2-7 | TRBV5-1 | TGCGCCAGCAGCTCGGAAGGGACAGCCTACGAGCAGTACTTC | CASSSEGTAYEQYF
TRBD2 | many | TRBJ2-3 | TRBV27 | TGTGCCAGCAGTTTATCGGAAGGACTAGCCACAGATACGCAGTATTTT | CASSLSEGLATDTQYF
NA | NA | TRBJ2-2 | TRBV9 | TGTGCCAGCAGCGTAGACAGGCCCGGGGAGCTGTTTTTT | CASSVDRPGELFF
NA | NA | TRBJ2-7 | TRBV30 | TGTGCCTGGCAGGGATTAGGGGTGGGCGAGCAGTACTTC | CAWQGLGVGEQYF
TRBD2 | NA | TRBJ2-3 | TRBV7-9 | TGTGCCAGCAGCTTAGCGGGACTAGCGGCCACAGATACGCAGTATTTT | CASSLAGLAATDTQYF
NA | NA | TRBJ1-2 | TRBV27 | TGTGCCAGCAGTTCTAATCCCACCTATGGCTACACCTTC | CASSSNPTYGYTF
TRBD1 | NA | TRBJ1-2 | TRBV7-9 | TGTGCCAGCAGCATAACGGGGACAGGGGATCGGAACTATGGCTACACCTTC | CASSITGTGDRNYGYTF
NA | NA | TRBJ1-2 | TRBV6-5 | TGTGCCAGCAGTTACTCTACAGGGATTAATGGCTACACCTTC | CASSYSTGINGYTF
TRBD1 | NA | TRBJ1-2 | TRBV29-1 | TGCAGCGCCCGAGCGACGGGACAGGAGGGCTACACCTTC | CSARATGQEGYTF
NA | NA | TRBJ1-4 | TRBV7-9 | TGTGCCAGCAGCTCTAAGCTGACAGCTTCAACTAATGAAAAACTGTTTTTT | CASSSKLTASTNEKLFF
NA | NA | TRBJ2-1 | TRBV28 | TGTGCCAGCAGTTTATTTCAGGGGCGGGACTCCTACAATGAGCAGTTCTTC | CASSLFQGRDSYNEQFF
TRBD2 | NA | TRBJ2-1 | TRBV9 | TGTGCCAGCAGCCCTGCTAGCGGGAGGGCCTACAATGAGCAGTTCTTC | CASSPASGRAYNEQFF
NA | NA | TRBJ2-7 | TRBV19 | TGTGCCAGTAGTAGGAGGGCGGACGAGCAGTACTTC | CASSRRADEQYF
NA | NA | TRBJ2-2 | TRBV11-2 | TGTGCCAGCAGCTTAAGGGGAGTGAGCCTTAACTTGAACACCGGGGAGCTGTTTTTT | CASSLRGVSLNLNTGELFF
TRBD1 | few | TRBJ1-2 | TRBV9 | TGTGCCAGCAGCGTAGACAGGGGAGAGCACACCTTC | CASSVDRGEHTF